These 13 T cell receptor beta chains originate from one sample sequenced in a study of blood T cells in healthy people across ages. For the second PCR, which ran for about 6 to 11 cycles, a sample-barcoded 5' primer and a J-beta primer mix were used. TCRdb re-derived calls from the 5' RACE reads in MiXCR, one entry per CDR3 protein. The data show about 1,800,000 distinct CDR3 sequences, about 30% seen once. Material for sequencing was blood. Receptors originate from a woman younger than 45 in good health.

This chain connects TRBV7-9 to TRBJ1-5; D ambiguous. The CDR3 totals 14 residues. Trimming left V 1 base short and J 9 bases short, with 13 bases between. CDR1 and CDR2 from the germline V gene are SEHNR and FQNEAQ (reference sequence). The CDR3 bases are TGTGCCAGCAGCTTAGGACCGACGGGCGGGCCCCAGCATTTT. Translating it yields CASSLGPTGGPQHF.

Worth noting for this clonotype: This may be a read error, as it is one base from a much larger clone. The CDR3 loop reads CASSRASGIKEQFF. In nucleotides, the CDR3 is TGTGCCAGCAGTAGGGCTAGCGGGATAAAGGAGCAGTTCTTC. The rearrangement uses TRBV6-5 and TRBJ2-1; 9 nucleotides line up with TRBD2. This CDR3 contains 14 residues. V was pared by 5 bases and J by 10 bases, with 9 bases of the junction left unmatched. In germline, CDR1 is MNHEY, CDR2 SVGAGI.

The chain links TRBV6-6 to TRBJ1-3; no clear D. Germline CDR1 reads MNHNY; CDR2 reads SVGAGI (reference sequence). V was cut by 2 bases and J by 2 bases, with 10 bases left in between. The CDR3 covers 15 residues. CDR3 sequence: CASSYGVPTGNTIYF. The CDR3 DNA reads as TGTGCCAGCAGTTACGGGGTACCCACTGGAAACACCATATATTTT.

In nucleotides, the CDR3 is TGTGCCATCAGGAGCGGGAGGATAGCGGACAATGAGCAGTTCTTC. The encoded protein is CAIRSGRIADNEQFF. This chain uses TRBV10-3 with TRBJ2-1; 9 positions match TRBD2. J gave up 5 bases and V 6 bases, and 8 bases lay outside the gene matches. The length of the CDR3 is 15 residues. CDR1 ENHRY and CDR2 SYGVKD come from the germline V gene.

This clonotype came up a few times. The V gene is TRBV19, the J gene TRBJ2-3, with unresolved D. The CDR3 covers 15 residues. The V end lost 3 bases, the J end lost 2 bases, and 12 bases lay between the germline ends. CDR1 LNHDA and CDR2 SQIVND come from the germline V gene (reference sequence). The CDR3 DNA reads TGTGCCAGTAGTATCCGACGGACCACCACAGATACGCAGTATTTT. This codes for CASSIRRTTTDTQYF.

The chain is built from TRBV5-6 and TRBJ2-3; D gene ambiguous. Germline CDR1 and CDR2: SGHDT and YYEEEE. The ends were cut back, 3 bases at V and 6 bases at J, with 14 bases in the middle. The CDR3 has 14 residues. CDR3 sequence (DNA): TGTGCCAGCAGCTCCGGATCCGCCGGGGATACGCAGTATTTT. It encodes CASSSGSAGDTQYF.

In its sample, this clonotype was seen a few times. The J gene is TRBJ1-2, the V gene TRBV29-1; 7 bases align to TRBD1. V dropped 7 bases and J dropped 5; count of bases not matched to a gene: 7. The CDR3 is 12 amino acids. CDR1 is SQVTM, CDR2 ANQGSEA, per germline. CDR3 in DNA: TGCAGCGCCGAAACGACAGGGTATGGCTACACCTTC. It codes for CSAETTGYGYTF.

This clonotype has only a few counts. The V call is TRBV7-9, the J call TRBJ2-1, with D possibly TRBD2 on 6 matching bases. From germline, CDR1 is SEHNR and CDR2 FQNEAQ (reference sequence). CDR3 length: 15 amino acids. The V end lost 4 bases, the J end lost 1 base, and 11 bases lay between the germline ends. The CDR3 loop reads CASSSWRGSYNEQFF. DNA of the CDR3: TGTGCCAGCAGCTCCTGGCGGGGATCCTACAATGAGCAGTTCTTC.

CDR3 DNA: TGTGCCAGCAGTCCCTTGGCGGGAGGGCAGGTTTTTGGTCACTACAATGAGCAGTACTTC. It is translated as CASSPLAGGQVFGHYNEQYF. The chain joins TRBV6-2 or TRBV6-3 to TRBJ2-4; the match to TRBD2 covers 9 bases. J lost 13 bases, V lost 5 bases, and 30 bases had no gene match. This CDR3 spans 20 amino acids. Germline CDR1 and CDR2: MNHEY and SVGEGT.

Notes on this clonotype: The junction departs from the called germline gene at one end, perhaps through a read error. J is TRBJ1-1 and V is TRBV12-3 or TRBV12-4, with D uncertain. This CDR3 region has 13 residues. The CDR3 is CATSYWRNTEAFF. CDR3 DNA sequence: TGTGCCACCAGTTACTGGAGGAACACTGAAGCTTTCTTT.

Ten or more counts support this clonotype. The chain joins TRBV9 to TRBJ2-5; 10 bases map to TRBD2. The assigned J gene may be wrong: the sequence end matches TRBJ2-7 better. Per germline, CDR1 SGDLS and CDR2 YYNGEE. This CDR3 is 15 amino acids long. The CDR3 DNA is TGTGCCAGCAGCACCACACTAGCGGGGACGCGCGAGCAGTACTTC. Its translation: CASSTTLAGTREQYF.

This chain links TRBV7-9 with TRBJ2-1, with 10 bases matching TRBD2. This CDR3 has 16 amino acids. The V gene's germline CDR1 is SEHNR and CDR2 FQNEAQ (reference sequence). The trim removed 1 base at V and 6 bases at J, leaving 6 bases unmatched. CDR3 amino acids: CASSLVSGGASNEQFF. The CDR3 DNA reads TGTGCCAGCAGCTTAGTGAGCGGGGGGGCCTCCAATGAGCAGTTCTTC.

V gene TRBV12-3 or TRBV12-4 combines with J gene TRBJ2-5, with D perhaps matching TRBD1 or TRBD2 (5 bases each). The DNA end is more similar to TRBJ2-7, so the J call may be wrong. The CDR3 is 14 residues long. The CDR3 sequence is CASRHGATDSEQYF. The CDR3 region has the DNA TGTGCCAGCAGGCACGGGGCCACTGACTCCGAGCAGTACTTC.